This entry lists 25 T cell receptor beta chains sequenced from one sample in a study of OX40 agonist ivuxolimab in advanced cancers. Measured with immunoSEQ multiplex PCR; TCRdb has only the in-frame clones, and not every one. The table records 3,000 to 4,000 clones, roughly 72% of them present only once. The material sequenced was CD4+ or CD8+ T cells sorted from blood, taken in a trial of the OX40 agonist ivuxolimab. The receptors were sampled from an adult with an advanced solid tumor such as melanoma, head and neck, liver or kidney cancer.

The chain combines TRBV5-3 with TRBJ2-7; 7 nucleotides align to TRBD1. TRBV5-3 is placed among ORFs of uncertain function. V trimming: 9 bases; J trimming: 6 bases; junction bases outside the gene matches: 6. The CDR3 is 11 amino acids. The CDR3 nucleotides read TGTGCCACCAAAAGGGGGCCCGAGCAGTACTTC. It specifies CATKRGPEQYF.

The V and J genes are TRBV7-9 and TRBJ1-5; D gene ambiguous. V was cut by 1 base and J by 9 bases, with 10 bases left in between. Germline V CDR1 and CDR2: SEHNR, FQNEAQ (reference sequence). The CDR3 length is 13 residues. CDR3 in DNA: TGTGCCAGCAGCTTAGGTTCCCCATCGCCCCAGCATTTT. Translation: CASSLGSPSPQHF. Looking up the rest from reference TRBV7-9 and TRBJ1-5 gives the full variable domain: DTGVSQNPRHKITKRGQNVTFRCDPISEHNRLYWYRQTLGQGPEFLTYFQNEAQLEKSRLLSDRFSAERPKGSFSTLEIQRTEQGDSAMYLCASSLGSPSPQHFGDGTRLSIL.

The chain links TRBV6-4 to TRBJ1-1, with D unresolved. The CDR3 covers 14 residues. Trimming cost V 0 bases and J 0 bases, with 5 bases left between them. CDR1 MRHNA and CDR2 SNTAGT come from the germline V gene. The CDR3 is CASSDSGLNTEAFF. The CDR3 DNA reads TGTGCCAGCAGTGACTCGGGCTTGAACACTGAAGCTTTCTTT.

CDR3 nucleotide sequence: TGTGCCAGCAGCCCCAGTTCGGGGGGCGCGAACACTGAAGCTTTCTTT. This sequence encodes CASSPSSGGANTEAFF. The chain couples TRBV9 to TRBJ1-1; D may be TRBD1 (6 bases). Germline values: CDR1 SGDLS, CDR2 YYNGEE. The CDR3 is made up of 16 amino acids. The V gene lost 4 bases and the J gene lost 1 base, with 17 bases spanning the gap.

This chain uses TRBV6-5 with TRBJ2-1; weak D call: TRBD2 (5 bases). This CDR3 has 13 amino acids. The V gene lost 6 bases and the J gene lost 4 bases, with 10 bases spanning the gap. Germline loops: CDR1 MNHEY, CDR2 SVGAGI. CDR3 DNA sequence: TGTGCCAGCAGCTCAGGACTGTACAATGAGCAGTTCTTC. Translated, it gives CASSSGLYNEQFF.

The chain joins TRBV13 to TRBJ2-2, with 10 bases matching TRBD1. The germline CDR1 and CDR2 sequences are PRHDT and FYEKMQ (reference sequence). CDR3 size: 16 residues. V lost 4 bases, J lost 2 bases, and 4 bases stayed unmatched. The CDR3 coding sequence is TGTGCCAGCAGCTCCCGGGACAGGGGTAACACCGGGGAGCTGTTTTTT. Translated: CASSSRDRGNTGELFF. The variable domain in full, completed from reference TRBV13 and TRBJ2-2, reads AAGVIQSPRHLIKEKRETATLKCYPIPRHDTVYWYQQGPGQDPQFLISFYEKMQSDKGSIPDRFSAQQFSDYHSELNMSSLELGDSALYFCASSSRDRGNTGELFFGEGSRLTVL.

The V gene is TRBV10-2, the J gene TRBJ1-1; D might be TRBD1 (6 bases). The CDR3 spans 15 residues. The germline CDR1 and CDR2 sequences are WSHSY and SAAADI. V was clipped by 0 bases and J by 4 bases, with 12 bases between them. The CDR3 loop reads CASSESFTGSTEAFF. In DNA form, the CDR3 reads TGCGCCAGCAGTGAGTCCTTCACAGGGAGCACTGAAGCTTTCTTT.

The table lists this clone with a count of one. This rearrangement joins TRBV15 to TRBJ1-1; 8 nucleotides align to TRBD1. CDR1 is LNHNV and CDR2 is YYDKDF in the germline V gene (reference sequence). After removal of 2 bases from V and 0 bases from J, the junction contained 2 bases not matched to a gene. The CDR3 is 15 residues long. The CDR3 DNA sequence: TGTGCCACCAGCAGACGACAGGGGATGAACACTGAAGCTTTCTTT. This codes for CATSRRQGMNTEAFF.

This clone occurred a few times. The chain employs TRBV7-9 and TRBJ1-2; D is perhaps TRBD1 (5 bases). Germline V gene data show CDR1 as SEHNR and CDR2 as FQNEAQ (reference sequence). This CDR3 is 16 amino acids long. Trimming stripped 4 bases from V and 8 bases from J, with 23 bases between. CDR3 nucleotide sequence: TGTGCCAGCAGCTCGGGTGTGTGGGGGTTCACTATCGGCTACACCTTC. It codes for CASSSGVWGFTIGYTF. Combining the CDR3 with reference TRBV7-9 and TRBJ1-2 gives the whole variable domain DTGVSQNPRHKITKRGQNVTFRCDPISEHNRLYWYRQTLGQGPEFLTYFQNEAQLEKSRLLSDRFSAERPKGSFSTLEIQRTEQGDSAMYLCASSSGVWGFTIGYTFGSGTRLTVV.

CDR3 in DNA: TGTGCCAGCAGTTTAACTGGGGCCAACGTCCTGACTTTC. Its translation is CASSLTGANVLTF. This rearrangement joins TRBV13 to TRBJ2-6; D gene uncertain. The V end lost 6 bases, the J end lost 2 bases, and 5 bases lay between the germline ends. CDR3 length: 13 residues. Germline V gene sequence: CDR1 PRHDT, CDR2 FYEKMQ (reference sequence).

The V and J genes are TRBV27 and TRBJ1-4, with D possibly matching TRBD1 (5 bases). CDR3 size: 16 residues. Germline V gene lookup returns CDR1 MNHEY and CDR2 SMNVEV (reference sequence). Trimming left V 5 bases short and J 4 bases short, with 17 bases between. The CDR3 DNA reads as TGTGCCAGCAGTCCCAACTTCATCGGGGGTAATGAAAAACTGTTTTTT. Its translation: CASSPNFIGGNEKLFF.

This clone was seen only a few times. Written as DNA, the CDR3 is TGTGCCAGCAGCCCGGGAGCGGGGGCCTACGAGCAGTACTTC. It translates to CASSPGAGAYEQYF. The chain carries TRBV7-6 and TRBJ2-7; TRBD2 matches at 8 bases. Germline values: CDR1 SGHVS, CDR2 FNYEAQ. V dropped 5 bases and J dropped 2; count of bases not matched to a gene: 5. The CDR3 has 14 amino acids.

The V gene is TRBV6-1, the J gene TRBJ2-3, with TRBD2 identical over 10 bases. Losses at the gene ends were 8 bases for V and 2 bases for J; bases not matched to a gene: 7. CDR1 is MNHNS and CDR2 is SASEGT in the germline V gene. This CDR3 region has 15 residues. CDR3 in amino acids: CASSSGSAITDTQYF. In DNA form, the CDR3 reads TGTGCCAGCTCTAGCGGGAGCGCGATCACAGATACGCAGTATTTT.

The chain recombines TRBV4-2 with TRBJ2-1, with a possible D match to TRBD1 (6 bases). The CDR3 contains 16 residues. CDR1 LGHNA and CDR2 YNFKEQ come from the germline V gene. Trimming removed 0 bases from V and 3 bases from J, with 12 bases in between. CDR3 DNA: TGTGCCAGCAGCCAAGAGAGGGGGTTAATCTACAATGAGCAGTTCTTC. Translation gives CASSQERGLIYNEQFF.

The chain has TRBV7-6 and TRBJ2-3; D tentatively fits TRBD1 or TRBD2 (5 bases each). The V end lost 0 bases, the J end lost 3 bases, and 7 bases lay between the germline ends. This CDR3 contains 14 residues. CDR1 and CDR2 from the germline V gene are SGHVS and FNYEAQ. The CDR3 protein is CASSLAGVTDTQYF. CDR3 DNA: TGTGCCAGCAGCTTAGCGGGGGTTACAGATACGCAGTATTTT. The variable domain in full, completed from reference TRBV7-6 and TRBJ2-3, reads GAGVSQSPRYKVTKRGQDVALRCDPISGHVSLYWYRQALGQGPEFLTYFNYEAQQDKSGLPNDRFSAERPEGSISTLTIQRTEQRDSAMYRCASSLAGVTDTQYFGPGTRLTVL.

In its sample, this clone was seen once. The CDR3 DNA reads as TGTGCCAGCAGCCGGATGACAGGACTCACTGAAGCTTTCTTT. Amino acid sequence: CASSRMTGLTEAFF. The chain is built from TRBV7-9 and TRBJ1-1, with D perhaps matching TRBD1 (6 bases). The V end was cut by 5 bases, the J end by 4 bases, with 14 bases between. Germline values: CDR1 SEHNR, CDR2 FQNEAQ (reference sequence). The CDR3 is 14 amino acids.

The chain combines TRBV28 with TRBJ1-2; D might be TRBD1 (5 bases). Germline loops: CDR1 MDHEN, CDR2 SYDVKM. The CDR3 runs to 13 residues. The V end was cut by 6 bases, the J end by 3 bases, with 11 bases between. CDR3 amino acids: CASSRASYYGYTF. CDR3 DNA: TGTGCCAGCAGCAGGGCGAGTTACTATGGCTACACCTTC.

The chain combines TRBV7-9 with TRBJ1-4; D gene ambiguous. Trimming took 6 bases from V and 11 from J, leaving 22 bases between them. CDR1 and CDR2 (germline): SEHNR, FQNEAQ (reference sequence). This CDR3 is built from 15 residues. CDR3 coding DNA: TGTGCCAGCAGTTCTGACGGATCCGGAACATCCAAACTGTTTTTT. This codes for CASSSDGSGTSKLFF.

The count of this clone is one. V and J are TRBV4-3 and TRBJ2-3; 10 positions match TRBD2. CDR3 length: 17 amino acids. Germline assignment: CDR1 LGHNA and CDR2 YSLEER. V lost 4 bases and J lost 2; bases outside the gene matches: 9. CDR3 nucleotide sequence: TGCGCCAGCAGCCCCGGGGCTAGCGGGGGCCCCACAGATACGCAGTATTTT. It codes for CASSPGASGGPTDTQYF.

This clone was detected only a few times. The chain carries TRBV2 and TRBJ2-3, with 7 bases aligning to TRBD1. Germline V CDR1 and CDR2: SNHLY, FYNNEI. The length of the CDR3 is 15 residues. V lost 6 bases to trimming and J lost 2 bases; unmatched junction nucleotides: 8. The CDR3 is CASRRDRSPTDTQYF. The DNA of the CDR3 is TGTGCCAGCAGAAGGGACAGATCCCCCACAGATACGCAGTATTTT.

This chain links TRBV30 with TRBJ2-3; unclear D gene. V was cut by 0 bases and J by 6 bases, with 4 bases left in between. The CDR3 contains 11 residues. Germline V gene sequence: CDR1 GTSNPN, CDR2 SVGIG (reference sequence). The CDR3 sequence: CAWSVLDTQYF. CDR3 bases: TGTGCCTGGAGTGTACTGGATACGCAGTATTTT. Full variable domain (remainder filled in from reference TRBV30 and TRBJ2-3): SQTIHQWPATLVQPVGSPLSLECTVEGTSNPNLYWYRQAAGRGLQLLFYSVGIGQISSEVPQNLSASRPQDRQFILSSKKLLLSDSGFYLCAWSVLDTQYFGPGTRLTVL.

The chain carries TRBV27 and TRBJ2-4; perhaps TRBD1 as D (6 bases). The CDR3 is 16 residues long. Trimming took off 2 bases at V and 3 bases at J, with 14 bases between the two ends. Germline loops: CDR1 MNHEY, CDR2 SMNVEV (reference sequence). CDR3 in amino acids: CASSLSRAGVKNIQYF. Here the CDR3 DNA reads TGTGCCAGCAGTTTAAGTAGGGCAGGGGTCAAAAACATTCAGTACTTC.

Of note for this clone: Other DNA sequences within the sample encode an identical CDR3. V is TRBV1 and J is TRBJ1-2. TRBV1 is marked as a pseudogene. This CDR3 comprises 22 residues. The DNA for the CDR3 is TGCACCAGCAGTGCTAAGGGTTTGTGCGAAAGACCTATGGTGCGAAAGACCTATGGCTACACCTTC. Its protein product is CTSSAKGLCERPMVRKTYGYTF.

The chain uses TRBV9 and TRBJ2-3; possibly TRBD1 or TRBD2 for D (6 bases each). Trimming stripped 0 bases from V and 2 bases from J, with 16 bases between. Germline V gives CDR1 SGDLS, CDR2 YYNGEE. The CDR3 has 17 amino acids. The CDR3 protein is CASSVVGGRVPTDTQYF. The CDR3 DNA reads as TGTGCCAGCAGCGTAGTGGGGGGCAGGGTCCCCACAGATACGCAGTATTTT. The full variable domain, completed using reference TRBV9 and TRBJ2-3, is DSGVTQTPKHLITATGQRVTLRCSPRSGDLSVYWYQQSLDQGLQFLIQYYNGEERAKGNILERFSAQQFPDLHSELNLSSLELGDSALYFCASSVVGGRVPTDTQYFGPGTRLTVL.

The genes are TRBV18 and TRBJ2-7; possible D gene TRBD2, 6 bases. The germline CDR1 and CDR2 sequences are KGHSH and LQKENI. Trimming shortened V by 4 bases and J by 4 bases, and 11 bases separated the two germline ends. The CDR3 has 13 amino acids. The CDR3 coding sequence is TGTGCCAGCTCACTCGAGGGGACTTACGAGCAGTACTTC. This codes for CASSLEGTYEQYF.